The source of this T cell receptor beta chain is a study of blood T cell repertoires in COVID-19. Overall study: Sites in the United States, Italy and Spain provided acute and convalescent COVID-19 samples. The cDNA or gDNA used as material had been derived from T cells, B-cell-depleted T cells, or PBMCs.

Germline V lookup: CDR1 SGHRS, CDR2 YFSETQ. This CDR3 comprises 14 residues. V shed 0 bases, J shed 4 bases, and the junction held 4 bases outside the gene matches. In the authors' methods: Amplified reference gene primers provided the basis for estimating nucleated cell counts. Sequenced by immunoSEQ multiplex PCR; TCRdb stores in-frame clones only, minus some. The V and J calls and clone size come from that table; D and trimming were worked out from the DNA. The sample has a few hundred thousand clones; under 90% are singletons. The source material was peripheral blood. The clonotype comes from a woman aged 40 to 50 who had recovered from COVID-19. The rearrangement links TRBV5-1 to TRBJ2-7; TRBD2 matches 7 bases. For the CDR3, the DNA is TGCGCCAGCAGCTTGGAGGCGGGAGAGTACGAGCAGTACTTC. Its protein product is CASSLEAGEYEQYF.